The 7 T cell receptor beta chains below come from one sample, sequenced in a study of cytomegalovirus exposure and HLA in healthy donors. The PCR ran on 60 Vbeta and 13 Jbeta primers. TCRdb keeps only in-frame clones here, not all; method: immunoSEQ multiplex PCR. In the table there are some 250,000 clones, around 81% of which are singletons. The source material was PBMCs. The receptor source for this set is a woman aged 60-75 years in good health and CMV-seropositive.

V and J are TRBV30 and TRBJ2-7; no firm D call. Germline-derived CDR1 and CDR2 are GTSNPN and SVGIG (reference sequence). V lost 0 bases to trimming and J lost 3 bases, with 3 bases between them. CDR3 size: 11 residues. The CDR3 DNA reads TGTGCCTGGAGTGTACTCTACGAGCAGTACTTC. Protein product: CAWSVLYEQYF.

The rearrangement joins TRBV27 to TRBJ2-7; 10 bases match TRBD2. J lost 4 bases, V lost 7 bases, and 10 bases had no gene match. CDR1 is MNHEY, CDR2 SMNVEV, per germline (reference sequence). CDR3 size: 15 residues. The CDR3 region has the DNA TGTGCCAGCACCATGCAAGCGGGAGGGCCTTACGAGCAGTACTTC. This sequence encodes CASTMQAGGPYEQYF.

A single count supports this clone. V gene TRBV5-1 combines with J gene TRBJ2-2; TRBD2 matches 13 bases. With 5 bases clipped from V and 7 bases from J, the junction kept 8 bases outside the gene matches. This CDR3 is built from 16 residues. Germline CDR1 reads SGHRS; CDR2 reads YFSETQ. CDR3 bases: TGCGCCAGCAGACGACCACTAGCGGGAGGGGACGGGGAGCTGTTTTTT. Amino acids: CASRRPLAGGDGELFF.

Here the CDR3 reads CASSSRTGYEQYF. CDR3 coding DNA: TGTGCCAGCAGCTCCAGGACAGGCTACGAGCAGTACTTC. This chain joins TRBV5-5 and TRBJ2-7, with TRBD1 matching 7 bases. The CDR3 has 13 amino acids. Trimming at V came to 3 bases and at J to 3 bases, leaving 3 bases not matched to a gene. The germline V gene encodes CDR1 SGHKS and CDR2 YYEKEE (reference sequence).

In this sample, this clone turned up once. The chain couples TRBV27 to TRBJ2-7; D remains ambiguous. Germline V lookup: CDR1 MNHEY, CDR2 SMNVEV (reference sequence). V dropped 7 bases and J dropped 5 bases, with 9 bases sitting between them. The length of the CDR3 is 11 residues. The CDR3, as DNA: TGTGCCAGCACCCTGGGCAACGAGCAGTACTTC. Translated, it gives CASTLGNEQYF.

The CDR3 nucleotides are TGTGCCAGCAGCTTACCGTCAGGGGCGGGTGAAAAACTGTTTTTT. Its translation: CASSLPSGAGEKLFF. The rearrangement uses TRBV7-9 and TRBJ1-4; D is possibly TRBD1 (6 bases). With 2 bases removed from V and 7 bases from J, the gap between germline ends came to 14 bases. From germline, CDR1 is SEHNR and CDR2 FQNEAQ (reference sequence). The length of the CDR3 is 15 residues.

The chain is built from TRBV30 and TRBJ1-4, with 7 positions matching TRBD1. CDR1 GTSNPN and CDR2 SVGIG come from the germline V gene (reference sequence). Trimming cost V 2 bases and J 4 bases; bases outside gene matches: 4. The CDR3 loop spans 14 amino acids. CDR3 DNA: TGTGCCTGGAGTCCGACAGGGCTTAATGAAAAACTGTTTTTT. This encodes CAWSPTGLNEKLFF.